This T cell receptor beta chain was observed in a study of blood T cells in healthy people across ages. Notes on the study in general: Getting older went along with TCR beta diversity per million T cells dropping roughly linearly. Diversity of TCR beta correlated strongly with naive T cell percentage.

A sample-barcoded 5' primer and a J-beta primer mix were used in a second PCR of about 6 to 11 cycles. Every sample gave at least 2.5 million paired-end reads containing CDR3. TCRdb itself ran the 5' RACE reads through MiXCR, one entry per CDR3 protein. The sample holds roughly 860,000 distinct CDR3 sequences; 62% are singletons and the top ten take roughly 25%. Extracted total RNA amounted to at least 6 micrograms for each sample. As concerns this clonotype: Its antigen is currently unknown.

The germline gives CDR1 SGHTA, CDR2 FQGNSA. V lost 3 bases and J lost 1; bases outside the gene matches: 4. The CDR3 has 15 amino acids. J is TRBJ2-5 and V is TRBV7-2; 8 bases are a match to TRBD2. Sequenced sample: blood. This sequence was found in a man aged 30 to 45 in good health. The CDR3 DNA reads TGTGCCAGCAGCTTGAGCGGGACTAGCCAAGAGACCCAGTACTTC. Amino acids: CASSLSGTSQETQYF.